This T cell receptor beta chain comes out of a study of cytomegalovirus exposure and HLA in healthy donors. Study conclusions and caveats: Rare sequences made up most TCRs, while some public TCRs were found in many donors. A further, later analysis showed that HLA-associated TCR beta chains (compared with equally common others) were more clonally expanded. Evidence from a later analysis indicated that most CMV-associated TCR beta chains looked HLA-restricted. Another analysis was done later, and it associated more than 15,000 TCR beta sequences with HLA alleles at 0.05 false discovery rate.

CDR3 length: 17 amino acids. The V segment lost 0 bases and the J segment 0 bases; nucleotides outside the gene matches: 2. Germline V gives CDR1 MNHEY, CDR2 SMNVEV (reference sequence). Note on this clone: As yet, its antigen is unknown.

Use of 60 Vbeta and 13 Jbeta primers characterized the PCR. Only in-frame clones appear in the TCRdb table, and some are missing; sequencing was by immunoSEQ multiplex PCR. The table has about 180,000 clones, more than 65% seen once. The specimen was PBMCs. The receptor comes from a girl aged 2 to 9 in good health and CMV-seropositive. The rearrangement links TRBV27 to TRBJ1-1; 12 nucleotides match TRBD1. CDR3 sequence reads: CASSLSGTGGLNTEAFF. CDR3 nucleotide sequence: TGTGCCAGCAGTTTATCGGGGACAGGGGGCTTGAACACTGAAGCTTTCTTT.